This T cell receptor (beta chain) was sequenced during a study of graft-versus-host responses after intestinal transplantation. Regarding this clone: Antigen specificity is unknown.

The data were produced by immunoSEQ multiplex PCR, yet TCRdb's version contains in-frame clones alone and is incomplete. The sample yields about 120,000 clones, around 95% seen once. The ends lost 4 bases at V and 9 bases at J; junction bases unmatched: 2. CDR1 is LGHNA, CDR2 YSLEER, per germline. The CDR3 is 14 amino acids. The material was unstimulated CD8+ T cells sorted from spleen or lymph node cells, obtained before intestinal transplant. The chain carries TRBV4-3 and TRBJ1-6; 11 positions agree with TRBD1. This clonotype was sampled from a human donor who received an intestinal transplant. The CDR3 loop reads CASSPDRGLSPLHF. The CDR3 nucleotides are TGCGCCAGCAGCCCGGACAGGGGGCTTTCACCCCTCCACTTT.